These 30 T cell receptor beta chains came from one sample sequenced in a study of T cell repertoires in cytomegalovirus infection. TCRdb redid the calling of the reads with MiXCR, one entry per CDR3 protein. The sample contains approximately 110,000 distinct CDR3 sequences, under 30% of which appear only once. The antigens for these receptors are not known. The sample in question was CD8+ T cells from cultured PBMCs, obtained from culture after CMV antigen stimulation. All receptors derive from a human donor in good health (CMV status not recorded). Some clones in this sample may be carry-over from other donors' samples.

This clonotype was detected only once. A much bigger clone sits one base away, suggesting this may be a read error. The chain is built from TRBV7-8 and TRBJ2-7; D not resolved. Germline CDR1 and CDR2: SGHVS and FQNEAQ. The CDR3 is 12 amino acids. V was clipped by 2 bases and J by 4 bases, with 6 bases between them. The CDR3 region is CASSLYRYEQYF. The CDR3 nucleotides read TGTGCCAGCAGCTTATATAGGTACGAGCAGTACTTC. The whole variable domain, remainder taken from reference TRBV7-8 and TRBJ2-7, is GAGVSQSPRYKVAKRGQDVALRCDPISGHVSLFWYQQALGQGPEFLTYFQNEAQLDKSGLPSDRFFAERPEGSVSTLKIQRTQQEDSAVYLCASSLYRYEQYFGPGTRLTVT.

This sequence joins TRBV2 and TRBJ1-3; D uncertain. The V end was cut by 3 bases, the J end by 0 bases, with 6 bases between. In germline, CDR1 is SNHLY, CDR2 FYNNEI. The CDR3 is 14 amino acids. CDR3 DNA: TGTGCCAGCAGTGACGGCAACTCTGGAAACACCATATATTTT. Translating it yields CASSDGNSGNTIYF.

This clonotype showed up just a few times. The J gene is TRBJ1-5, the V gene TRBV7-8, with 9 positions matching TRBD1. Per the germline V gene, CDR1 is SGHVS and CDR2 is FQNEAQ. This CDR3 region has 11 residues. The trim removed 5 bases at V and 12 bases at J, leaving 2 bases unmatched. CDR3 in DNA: TGTGCCAGCAGCCTGGACAGGGGCCAGCATTTT. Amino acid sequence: CASSLDRGQHF.

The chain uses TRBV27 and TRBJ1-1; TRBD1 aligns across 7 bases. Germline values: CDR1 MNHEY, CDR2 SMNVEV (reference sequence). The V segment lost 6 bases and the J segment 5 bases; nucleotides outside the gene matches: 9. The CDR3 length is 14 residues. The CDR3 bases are TGTGCCAGCAGCCCTACAGGGGTTGGTACTGAAGCTTTCTTT. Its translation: CASSPTGVGTEAFF.

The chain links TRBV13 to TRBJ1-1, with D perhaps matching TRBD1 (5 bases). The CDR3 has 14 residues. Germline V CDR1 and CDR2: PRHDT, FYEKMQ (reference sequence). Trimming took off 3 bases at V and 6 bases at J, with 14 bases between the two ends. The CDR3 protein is CASSLFSKGAEAFF. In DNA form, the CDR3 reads TGTGCCAGCAGCTTGTTCTCCAAAGGGGCTGAAGCTTTCTTT.

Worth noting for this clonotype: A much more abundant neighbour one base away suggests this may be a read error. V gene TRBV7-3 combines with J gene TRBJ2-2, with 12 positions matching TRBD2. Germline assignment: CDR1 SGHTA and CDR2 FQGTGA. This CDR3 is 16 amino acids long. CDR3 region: CAGSYLAGGPSGELFF. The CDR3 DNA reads TGTGCCGGCAGCTACCTAGCGGGGGGGCCCTCCGGGGAGCTGTTTTTT.

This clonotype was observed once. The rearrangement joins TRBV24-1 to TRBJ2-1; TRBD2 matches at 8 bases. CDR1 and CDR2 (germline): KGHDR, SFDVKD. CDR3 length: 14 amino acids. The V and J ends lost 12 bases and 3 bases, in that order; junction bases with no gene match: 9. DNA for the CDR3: TGTGCCGCCTCGGGTAGCGGGGACTACAATGAGCAGTTCTTC. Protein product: CAASGSGDYNEQFF.

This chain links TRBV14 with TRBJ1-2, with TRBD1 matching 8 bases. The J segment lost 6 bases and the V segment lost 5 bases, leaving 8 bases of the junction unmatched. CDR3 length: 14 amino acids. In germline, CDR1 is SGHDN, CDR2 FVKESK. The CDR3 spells CASSSWTGSDGYTF. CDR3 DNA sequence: TGTGCCAGCAGCTCCTGGACAGGGTCAGATGGCTACACCTTC.

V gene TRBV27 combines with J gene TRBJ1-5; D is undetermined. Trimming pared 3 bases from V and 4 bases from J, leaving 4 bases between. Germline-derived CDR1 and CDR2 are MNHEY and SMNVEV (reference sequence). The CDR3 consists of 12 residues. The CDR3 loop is CASSFGNQPQHF. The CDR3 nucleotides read TGTGCCAGCAGTTTTGGTAATCAGCCCCAGCATTTT.

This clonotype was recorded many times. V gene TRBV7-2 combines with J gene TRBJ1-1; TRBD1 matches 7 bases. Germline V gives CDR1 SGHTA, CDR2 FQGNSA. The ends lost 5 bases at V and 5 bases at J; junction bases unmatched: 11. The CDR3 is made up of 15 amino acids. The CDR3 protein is CASSPYRDRGTEAFF. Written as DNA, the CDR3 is TGTGCCAGCAGCCCCTACAGGGACAGAGGAACTGAAGCTTTCTTT.

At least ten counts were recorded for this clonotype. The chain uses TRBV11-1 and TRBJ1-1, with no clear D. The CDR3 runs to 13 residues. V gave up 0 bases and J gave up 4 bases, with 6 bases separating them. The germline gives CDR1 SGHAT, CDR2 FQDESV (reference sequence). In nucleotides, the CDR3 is TGTGCCAGCAGCTTAGCTGACCCCACTGAAGCTTTCTTT. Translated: CASSLADPTEAFF.

CDR3 sequence reads: CSARGGDVGNEQFF. CDR3 in DNA: TGCAGTGCCCGAGGGGGCGACGTGGGAAATGAGCAGTTCTTC. The chain couples TRBV20-1 to TRBJ2-1; 7 nucleotides align to TRBD1. Germline CDR1 reads DFQATT; CDR2 reads SNEGSKA (reference sequence). V lost 6 bases and J lost 7; bases outside the gene matches: 12. The CDR3 contains 14 residues.

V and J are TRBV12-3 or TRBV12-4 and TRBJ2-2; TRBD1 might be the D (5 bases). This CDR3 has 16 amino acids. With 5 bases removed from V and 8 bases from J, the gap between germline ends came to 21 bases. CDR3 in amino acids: CASSPVETVGSGELFF. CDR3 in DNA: TGTGCCAGCAGTCCTGTCGAGACAGTGGGCTCGGGGGAGCTGTTTTTT.

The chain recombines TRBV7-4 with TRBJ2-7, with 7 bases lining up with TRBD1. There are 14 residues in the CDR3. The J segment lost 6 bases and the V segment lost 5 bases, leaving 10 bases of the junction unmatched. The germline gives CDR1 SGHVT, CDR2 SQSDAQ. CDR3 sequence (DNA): TGTGCCAGCAGCCGTACAGGGGTATCGCTCGAGCAGTACTTC. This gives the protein CASSRTGVSLEQYF. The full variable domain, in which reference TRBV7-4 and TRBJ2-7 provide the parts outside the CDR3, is GAGVSQSPRYKVAKRGRDVALRCDSISGHVTLYWYRQTLGQGSEVLTYSQSDAQRDKSGRPSGRFSAERPERSVSTLKIQRTEQGDSAVYLCASSRTGVSLEQYFGPGTRLTVT.

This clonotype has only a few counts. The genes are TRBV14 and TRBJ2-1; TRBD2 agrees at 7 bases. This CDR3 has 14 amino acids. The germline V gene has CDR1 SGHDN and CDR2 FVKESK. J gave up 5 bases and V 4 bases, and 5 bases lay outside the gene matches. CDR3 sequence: CASSLGGFNNEQFF. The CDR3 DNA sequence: TGTGCCAGCAGCCTCGGGGGGTTCAACAATGAGCAGTTCTTC. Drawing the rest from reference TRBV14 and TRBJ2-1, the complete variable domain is EAGVTQFPSHSVIEKGQTVTLRCDPISGHDNLYWYRRVMGKEIKFLLHFVKESKQDESGMPNNRFLAERTGGTYSTLKVQPAELEDSGVYFCASSLGGFNNEQFFGPGTRLTVL.

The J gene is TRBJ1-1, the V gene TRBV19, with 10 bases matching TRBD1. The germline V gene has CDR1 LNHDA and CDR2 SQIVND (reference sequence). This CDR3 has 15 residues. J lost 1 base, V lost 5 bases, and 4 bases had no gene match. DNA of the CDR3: TGTGCCAGTAGTGAGGACAGGGGGACGAACACTGAAGCTTTCTTT. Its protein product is CASSEDRGTNTEAFF.

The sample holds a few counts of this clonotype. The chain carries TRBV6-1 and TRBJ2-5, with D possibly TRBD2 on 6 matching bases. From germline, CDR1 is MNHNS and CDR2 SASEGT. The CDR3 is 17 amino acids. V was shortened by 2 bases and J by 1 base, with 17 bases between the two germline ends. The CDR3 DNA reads TGTGCCAGCAGTGAATGGCGGGGTGGCAGTATCCAAGAGACCCAGTACTTC. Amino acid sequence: CASSEWRGGSIQETQYF.

The CDR3 sequence: CASSISSVGGELFF. The CDR3 DNA reads TGTGCCAGCAGCATTTCCAGCGTAGGCGGGGAGCTGTTTTTT. This chain uses TRBV7-9 with TRBJ2-2, with D unresolved. CDR1 and CDR2 from the germline V gene are SEHNR and FQNEAQ (reference sequence). Deletions cut 5 bases from V and 7 bases from J, with 14 bases between. The CDR3 totals 14 residues.

Here the CDR3 DNA reads TGTGCCAGCAGCCTCGATAGGTCTCGGGTCAACACTGAAGCTTTCTTT. The encoded protein is CASSLDRSRVNTEAFF. The rearrangement uses TRBV6-1 and TRBJ1-1; D ambiguous. The CDR3 is made up of 16 amino acids. The V end lost 6 bases, the J end lost 2 bases, and 19 bases lay between the germline ends. Germline values: CDR1 MNHNS, CDR2 SASEGT.

The CDR3: CASSPQIGSRISNQPQHF. CDR3 coding DNA: TGTGCCAGCAGCCCCCAGATAGGTTCGAGGATAAGCAATCAGCCCCAGCATTTT. The chain couples TRBV11-3 to TRBJ1-5; no clear D gene. The CDR3 length is 18 residues. V was shortened by 5 bases and J by 1 base, with 21 bases between the two germline ends. Germline values: CDR1 SGHNT, CDR2 YENEEA.

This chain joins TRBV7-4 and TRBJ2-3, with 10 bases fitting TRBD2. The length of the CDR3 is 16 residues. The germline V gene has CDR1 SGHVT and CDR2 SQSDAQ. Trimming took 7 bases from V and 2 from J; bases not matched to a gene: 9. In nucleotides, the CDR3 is TGTGCCAGCAAGCCTAGCGGGGGACGATCCACAGATACGCAGTATTTT. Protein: CASKPSGGRSTDTQYF.

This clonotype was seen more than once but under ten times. CDR3 protein: CASSPRPAQETQYF. DNA of the CDR3: TGTGCCAGCAGCCCCAGGCCAGCCCAAGAGACCCAGTACTTC. J is TRBJ2-5 and V is TRBV7-2; D is unresolved. This CDR3 is built from 14 residues. The germline CDR1 and CDR2 sequences are SGHTA and FQGNSA. V lost 5 bases and J lost 1, with 11 bases in between.

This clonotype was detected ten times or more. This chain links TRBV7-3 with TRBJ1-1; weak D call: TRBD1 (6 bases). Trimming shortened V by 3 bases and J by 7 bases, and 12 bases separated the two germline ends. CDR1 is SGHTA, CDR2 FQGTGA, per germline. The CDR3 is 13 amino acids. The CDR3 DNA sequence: TGTGCCAGCAGCTTCGGCACAGGGCTTGAAGCTTTCTTT. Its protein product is CASSFGTGLEAFF.

CDR3 DNA sequence: TGTGCCAGCAGCTTGACCGGGACAGGGAGTGCAGATACGCAGTATTTT. It codes for CASSLTGTGSADTQYF. V and J are TRBV7-8 and TRBJ2-3, with 9 positions matching TRBD1. This CDR3 contains 16 residues. Germline lookup yields CDR1 SGHVS and CDR2 FQNEAQ. V lost 3 bases, J lost 4 bases, and 8 bases stayed unmatched.

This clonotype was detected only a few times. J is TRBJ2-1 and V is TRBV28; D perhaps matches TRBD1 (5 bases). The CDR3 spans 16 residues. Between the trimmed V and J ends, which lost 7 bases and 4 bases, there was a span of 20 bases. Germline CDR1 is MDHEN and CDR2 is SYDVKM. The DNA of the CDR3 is TGTGCCAGCACCCAAGGGGTATTGTTTGGATACAATGAGCAGTTCTTC. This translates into CASTQGVLFGYNEQFF.

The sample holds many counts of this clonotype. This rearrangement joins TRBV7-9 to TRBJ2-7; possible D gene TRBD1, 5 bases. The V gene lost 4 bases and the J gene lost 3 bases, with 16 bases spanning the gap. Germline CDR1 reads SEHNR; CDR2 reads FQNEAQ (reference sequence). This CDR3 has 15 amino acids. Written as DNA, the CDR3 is TGTGCCAGCAGCTCAGCTCTCCGTAGGGGCTACGAGCAGTACTTC. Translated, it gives CASSSALRRGYEQYF. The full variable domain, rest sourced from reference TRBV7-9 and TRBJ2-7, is DTGVSQNPRHKITKRGQNVTFRCDPISEHNRLYWYRQTLGQGPEFLTYFQNEAQLEKSRLLSDRFSAERPKGSFSTLEIQRTEQGDSAMYLCASSSALRRGYEQYFGPGTRLTVT.

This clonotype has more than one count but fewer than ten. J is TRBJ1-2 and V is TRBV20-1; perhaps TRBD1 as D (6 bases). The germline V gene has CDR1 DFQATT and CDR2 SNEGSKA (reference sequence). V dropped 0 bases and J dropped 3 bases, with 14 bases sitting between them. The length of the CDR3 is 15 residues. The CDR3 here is CSARDLRGADYGYTF. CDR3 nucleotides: TGCAGTGCTAGAGATCTCCGGGGGGCGGACTATGGCTACACCTTC.

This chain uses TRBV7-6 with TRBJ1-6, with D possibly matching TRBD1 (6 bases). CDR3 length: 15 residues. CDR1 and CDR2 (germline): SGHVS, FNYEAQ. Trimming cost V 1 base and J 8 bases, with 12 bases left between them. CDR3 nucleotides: TGTGCCAGCAGCTTAGTCACAGGGATGGATTCACCCCTCCACTTT. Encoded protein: CASSLVTGMDSPLHF.

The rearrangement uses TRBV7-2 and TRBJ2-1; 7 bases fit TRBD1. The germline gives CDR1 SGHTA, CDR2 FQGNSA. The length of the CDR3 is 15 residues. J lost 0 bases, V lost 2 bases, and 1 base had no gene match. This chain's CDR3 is CASSLRDSSYNEQFF. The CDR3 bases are TGTGCCAGCAGCTTACGGGACAGCTCCTACAATGAGCAGTTCTTC.

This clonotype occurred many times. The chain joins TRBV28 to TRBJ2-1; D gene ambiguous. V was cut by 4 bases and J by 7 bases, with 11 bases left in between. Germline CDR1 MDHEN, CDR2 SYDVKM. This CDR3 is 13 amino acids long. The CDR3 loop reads CASSSLWLNEQFF. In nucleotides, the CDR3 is TGTGCCAGCAGTTCCTTGTGGTTGAATGAGCAGTTCTTC.